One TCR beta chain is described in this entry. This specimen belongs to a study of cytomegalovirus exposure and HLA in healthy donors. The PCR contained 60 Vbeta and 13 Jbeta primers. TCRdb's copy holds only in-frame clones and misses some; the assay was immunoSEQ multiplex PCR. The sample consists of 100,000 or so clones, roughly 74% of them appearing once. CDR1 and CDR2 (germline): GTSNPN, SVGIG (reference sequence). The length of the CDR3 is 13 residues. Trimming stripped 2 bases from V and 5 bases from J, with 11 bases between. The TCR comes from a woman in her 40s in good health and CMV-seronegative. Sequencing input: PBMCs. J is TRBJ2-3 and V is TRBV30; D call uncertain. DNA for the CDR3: TGTGCCTGGAGTTTCACTTCGGGAGATACGCAGTATTTT. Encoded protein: CAWSFTSGDTQYF. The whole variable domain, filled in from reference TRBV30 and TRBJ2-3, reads SQTIHQWPATLVQPVGSPLSLECTVEGTSNPNLYWYRQAAGRGLQLLFYSVGIGQISSEVPQNLSASRPQDRQFILSSKKLLLSDSGFYLCAWSFTSGDTQYFGPGTRLTVL.